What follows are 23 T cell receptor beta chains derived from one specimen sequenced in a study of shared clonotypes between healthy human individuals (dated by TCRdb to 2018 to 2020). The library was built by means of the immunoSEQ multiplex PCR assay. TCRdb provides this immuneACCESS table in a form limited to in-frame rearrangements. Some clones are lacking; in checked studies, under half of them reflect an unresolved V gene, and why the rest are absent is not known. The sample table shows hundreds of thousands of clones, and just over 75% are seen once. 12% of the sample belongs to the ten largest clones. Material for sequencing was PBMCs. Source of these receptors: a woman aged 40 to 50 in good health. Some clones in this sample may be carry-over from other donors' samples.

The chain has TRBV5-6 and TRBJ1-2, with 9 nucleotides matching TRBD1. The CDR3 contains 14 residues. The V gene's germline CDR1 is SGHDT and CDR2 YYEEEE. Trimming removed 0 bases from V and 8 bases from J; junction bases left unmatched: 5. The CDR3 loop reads CASSLAGQGQGYTF. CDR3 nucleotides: TGTGCCAGCAGCTTGGCCGGACAGGGGCAGGGCTACACCTTC. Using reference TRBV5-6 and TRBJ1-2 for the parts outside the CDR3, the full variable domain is DAGVTQSPTHLIKTRGQQVTLRCSPKSGHDTVSWYQQALGQGPQFIFQYYEEEERQRGNFPDRFSGHQFPNYSSELNVNALLLGDSALYLCASSLAGQGQGYTFGSGTRLTVV.

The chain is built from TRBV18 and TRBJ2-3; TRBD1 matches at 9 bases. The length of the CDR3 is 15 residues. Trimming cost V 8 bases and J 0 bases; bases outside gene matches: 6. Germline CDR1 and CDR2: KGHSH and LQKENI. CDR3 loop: CASRRTGDSTDTQYF. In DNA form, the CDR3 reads TGTGCCAGCCGTAGGACAGGGGATAGCACAGATACGCAGTATTTT.

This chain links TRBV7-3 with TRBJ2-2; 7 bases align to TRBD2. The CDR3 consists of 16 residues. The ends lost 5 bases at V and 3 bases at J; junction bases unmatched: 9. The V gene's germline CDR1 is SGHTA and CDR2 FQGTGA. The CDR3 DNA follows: TGTGCCAGCAGCCAAGGGCTAGCGGTTCACACCGGGGAGCTGTTTTTT. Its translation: CASSQGLAVHTGELFF.

CDR3 DNA sequence: TGTGCCAGCAGTGAAGCGTCCAGGCCTAATGAGCAGTTCTTC. It encodes CASSEASRPNEQFF. The chain employs TRBV2 and TRBJ2-1; D unclear. CDR1 and CDR2 from the germline V gene are SNHLY and FYNNEI. V lost 0 bases, J lost 7 bases, and 10 bases lay in between. This CDR3 contains 14 residues.

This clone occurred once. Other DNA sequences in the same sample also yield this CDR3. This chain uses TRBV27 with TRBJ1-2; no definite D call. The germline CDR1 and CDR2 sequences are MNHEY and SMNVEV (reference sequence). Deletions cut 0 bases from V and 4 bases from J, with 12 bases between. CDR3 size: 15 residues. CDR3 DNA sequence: TGTGCCAGCAGTTTATCAAGCGGGTTCCCCTATGGCTACACCTTC. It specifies CASSLSSGFPYGYTF.

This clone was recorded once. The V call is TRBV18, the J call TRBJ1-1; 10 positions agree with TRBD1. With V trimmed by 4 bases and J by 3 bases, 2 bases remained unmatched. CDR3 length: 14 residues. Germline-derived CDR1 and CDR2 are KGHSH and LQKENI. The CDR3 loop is CASSRQGADTEAFF. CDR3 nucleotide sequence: TGTGCCAGCTCACGACAGGGGGCAGACACTGAAGCTTTCTTT.

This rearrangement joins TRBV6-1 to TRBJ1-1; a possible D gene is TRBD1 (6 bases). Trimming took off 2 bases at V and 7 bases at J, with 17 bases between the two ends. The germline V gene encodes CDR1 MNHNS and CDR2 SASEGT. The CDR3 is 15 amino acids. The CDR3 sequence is CASSEKRVEGGEAFF. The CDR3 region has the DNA TGTGCCAGCAGTGAAAAAAGGGTAGAGGGGGGTGAAGCTTTCTTT.

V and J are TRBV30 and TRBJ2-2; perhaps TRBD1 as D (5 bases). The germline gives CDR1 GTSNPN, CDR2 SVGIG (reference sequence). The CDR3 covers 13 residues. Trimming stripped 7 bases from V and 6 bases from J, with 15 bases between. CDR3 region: CAFSSGFAGELFF. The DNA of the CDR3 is TGTGCCTTCAGTTCAGGGTTCGCCGGGGAGCTGTTTTTT. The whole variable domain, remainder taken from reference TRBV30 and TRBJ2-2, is SQTIHQWPATLVQPVGSPLSLECTVEGTSNPNLYWYRQAAGRGLQLLFYSVGIGQISSEVPQNLSASRPQDRQFILSSKKLLLSDSGFYLCAFSSGFAGELFFGEGSRLTVL.

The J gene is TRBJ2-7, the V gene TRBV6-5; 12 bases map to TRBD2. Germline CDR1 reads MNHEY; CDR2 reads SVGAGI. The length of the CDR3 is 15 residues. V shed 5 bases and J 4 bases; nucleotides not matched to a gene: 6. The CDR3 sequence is CASSRRLAGDYEQYF. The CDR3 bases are TGTGCCAGCAGTCGAAGACTAGCGGGAGATTACGAGCAGTACTTC.

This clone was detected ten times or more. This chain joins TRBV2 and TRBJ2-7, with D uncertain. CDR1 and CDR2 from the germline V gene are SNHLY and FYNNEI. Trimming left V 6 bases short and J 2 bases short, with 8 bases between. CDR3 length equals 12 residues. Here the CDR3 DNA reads TGTGCCAGCAGGGCAGATACCTACGAGCAGTACTTC. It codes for CASRADTYEQYF. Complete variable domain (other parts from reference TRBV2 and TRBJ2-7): EPEVTQTPSHQVTQMGQEVILRCVPISNHLYFYWYRQILGQKVEFLVSFYNNEISEKSEIFDDQFSVERPDGSNFTLKIRSTKLEDSAMYFCASRADTYEQYFGPGTRLTVT.

The CDR3 loop is CATARAVGQGQQPQHF. The DNA for the CDR3 is TGTGCCACCGCCCGCGCGGTTGGACAGGGGCAGCAGCCCCAGCATTTT. The genes are TRBV19 and TRBJ1-5, with 9 bases fitting TRBD1. Losses at the gene ends were 10 bases for V and 7 bases for J; bases not matched to a gene: 17. Germline loops: CDR1 LNHDA, CDR2 SQIVND (reference sequence). The CDR3 has 16 amino acids.

CDR3: CASSDLGQVLSGANVLTF. CDR3 sequence (DNA): TGTGCCAGCAGTGATCTGGGACAGGTCTTATCTGGGGCCAACGTCCTGACTTTC. This chain links TRBV2 with TRBJ2-6; 8 nucleotides align to TRBD1. The V gene's germline CDR1 is SNHLY and CDR2 FYNNEI. The CDR3 has 18 amino acids. V was clipped by 3 bases and J by 1 base; unmatched bases: 8.

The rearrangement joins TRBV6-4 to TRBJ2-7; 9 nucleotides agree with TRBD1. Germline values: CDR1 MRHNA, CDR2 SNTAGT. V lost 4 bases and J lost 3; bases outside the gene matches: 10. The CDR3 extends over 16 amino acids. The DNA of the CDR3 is TGTGCCAGCAGTGCCTCTGCCGGGACAGGGATCTACGAGCAGTACTTC. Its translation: CASSASAGTGIYEQYF.

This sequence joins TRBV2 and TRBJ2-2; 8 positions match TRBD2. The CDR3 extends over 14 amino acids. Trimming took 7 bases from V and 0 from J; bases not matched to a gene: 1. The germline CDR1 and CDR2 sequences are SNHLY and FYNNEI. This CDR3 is CASNSGANTGELFF. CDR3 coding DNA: TGTGCCAGCAATAGCGGGGCGAACACCGGGGAGCTGTTTTTT.

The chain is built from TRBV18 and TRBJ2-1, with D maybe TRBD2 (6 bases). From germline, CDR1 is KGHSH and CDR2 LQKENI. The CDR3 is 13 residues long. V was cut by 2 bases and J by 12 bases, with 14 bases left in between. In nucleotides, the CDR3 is TGTGCCAGCTCACCAGGAACTAGCCCGGGGCAGTTCTTC. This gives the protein CASSPGTSPGQFF.

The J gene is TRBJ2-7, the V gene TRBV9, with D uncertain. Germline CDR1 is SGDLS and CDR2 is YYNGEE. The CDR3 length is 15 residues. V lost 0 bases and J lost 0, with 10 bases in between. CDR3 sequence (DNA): TGTGCCAGCAGCGTAGTGGCTAGTGGCTCCTACGAGCAGTACTTC. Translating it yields CASSVVASGSYEQYF. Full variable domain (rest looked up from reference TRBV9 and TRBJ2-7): DSGVTQTPKHLITATGQRVTLRCSPRSGDLSVYWYQQSLDQGLQFLIQYYNGEERAKGNILERFSAQQFPDLHSELNLSSLELGDSALYFCASSVVASGSYEQYFGPGTRLTVT.

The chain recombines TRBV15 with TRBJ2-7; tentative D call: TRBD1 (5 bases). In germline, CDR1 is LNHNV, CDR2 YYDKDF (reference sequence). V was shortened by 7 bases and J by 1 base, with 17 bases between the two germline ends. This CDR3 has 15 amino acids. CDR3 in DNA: TGTGCCACCACCCCTAGGGGCGGTTCGTCCTACGAGCAGTACTTC. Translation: CATTPRGGSSYEQYF.

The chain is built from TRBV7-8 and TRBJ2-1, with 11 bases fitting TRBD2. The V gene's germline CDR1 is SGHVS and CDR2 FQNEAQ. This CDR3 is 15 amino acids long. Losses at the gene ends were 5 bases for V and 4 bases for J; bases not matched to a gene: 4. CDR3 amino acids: CASSPTSGSYNEQFF. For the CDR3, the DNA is TGTGCCAGCAGCCCAACTAGCGGGAGTTACAATGAGCAGTTCTTC.

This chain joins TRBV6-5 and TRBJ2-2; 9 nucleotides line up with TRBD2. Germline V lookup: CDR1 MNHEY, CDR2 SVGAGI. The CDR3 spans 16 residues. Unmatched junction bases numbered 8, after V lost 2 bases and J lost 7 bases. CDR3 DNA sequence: TGTGCCAGCAGTTACCGGCTAGCGGGGAGGGGCGGGGAGCTGTTTTTT. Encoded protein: CASSYRLAGRGGELFF.

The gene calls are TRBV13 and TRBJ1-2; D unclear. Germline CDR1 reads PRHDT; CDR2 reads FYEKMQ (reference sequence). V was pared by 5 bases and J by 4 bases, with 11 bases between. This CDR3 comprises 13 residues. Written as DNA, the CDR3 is TGTGCCAGCAGCCTCAGCGAAACCTATGGCTACACCTTC. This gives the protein CASSLSETYGYTF. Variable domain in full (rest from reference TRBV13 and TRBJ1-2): AAGVIQSPRHLIKEKRETATLKCYPIPRHDTVYWYQQGPGQDPQFLISFYEKMQSDKGSIPDRFSAQQFSDYHSELNMSSLELGDSALYFCASSLSETYGYTFGSGTRLTVV.

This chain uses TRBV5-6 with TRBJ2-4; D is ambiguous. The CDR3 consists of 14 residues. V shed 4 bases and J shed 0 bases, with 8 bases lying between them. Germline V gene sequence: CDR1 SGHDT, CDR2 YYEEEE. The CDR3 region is CASSRDVAKNIQYF. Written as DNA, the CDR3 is TGTGCCAGCAGCAGGGATGTAGCCAAAAACATTCAGTACTTC.

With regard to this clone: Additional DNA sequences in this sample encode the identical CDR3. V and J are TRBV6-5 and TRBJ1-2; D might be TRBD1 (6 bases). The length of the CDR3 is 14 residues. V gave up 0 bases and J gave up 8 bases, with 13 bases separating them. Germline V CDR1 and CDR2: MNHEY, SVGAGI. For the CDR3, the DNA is TGTGCCAGCAGTTACTCGTGGAGGGGGAACGGCTACACCTTC. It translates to CASSYSWRGNGYTF.

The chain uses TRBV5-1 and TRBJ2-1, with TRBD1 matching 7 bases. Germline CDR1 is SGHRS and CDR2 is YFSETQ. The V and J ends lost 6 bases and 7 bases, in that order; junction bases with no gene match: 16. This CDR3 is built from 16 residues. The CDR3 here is CASTPLTGALRNEQFF. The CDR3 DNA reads TGCGCCAGCACCCCACTAACAGGGGCCCTTAGGAATGAGCAGTTCTTC.